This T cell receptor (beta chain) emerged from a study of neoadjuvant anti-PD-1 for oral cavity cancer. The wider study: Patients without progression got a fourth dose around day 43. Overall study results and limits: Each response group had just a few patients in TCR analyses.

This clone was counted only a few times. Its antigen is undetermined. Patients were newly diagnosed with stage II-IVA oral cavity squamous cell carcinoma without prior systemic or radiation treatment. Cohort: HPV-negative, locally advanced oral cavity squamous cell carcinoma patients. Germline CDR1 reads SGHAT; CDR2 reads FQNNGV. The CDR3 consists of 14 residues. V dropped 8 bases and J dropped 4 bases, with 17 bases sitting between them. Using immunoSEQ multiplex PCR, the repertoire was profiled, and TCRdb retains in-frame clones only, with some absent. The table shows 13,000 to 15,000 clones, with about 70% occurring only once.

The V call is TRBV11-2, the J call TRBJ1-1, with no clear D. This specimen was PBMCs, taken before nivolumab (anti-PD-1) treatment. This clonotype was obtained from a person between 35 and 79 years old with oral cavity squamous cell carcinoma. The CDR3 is CASGLKGGGTEAFF. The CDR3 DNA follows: TGTGCCAGCGGTCTAAAGGGTGGCGGCACTGAAGCTTTCTTT.